This is a list of T cell receptor beta chains from one sample in a study of cytomegalovirus exposure and HLA in healthy donors. Sequencing used immunoSEQ multiplex PCR; TCRdb keeps in-frame clones, though not all of them. The top ten clones hold about 2.7% of a sample with about 130,000 clones, more than 65% of them seen once. What was sequenced was PBMCs. These receptors all stem from a woman under 30 in good health and CMV-seropositive. The CDR3 runs from the conserved cysteine through the conserved F or W. The order of the fields is D gene, V gene, clone size, J gene, CDR3 DNA, CDR3 protein. The D gene is left open where the match is weak. The size entry is marked missing in some rows and otherwise reads once, few, many or a size class.

.	TRBV15	.	TRBJ1-5	TGTGCCACCAGCAGAGAACCAGGGGATCAGCCCCAGCATTTT	CATSREPGDQPQHF
TRBD1	TRBV11-2	once	TRBJ1-6	TGTGCCAGCAGCTTAGGACAGGGTCGGTCACCCCTCCACTTT	CASSLGQGRSPLHF
TRBD1	TRBV5-1	.	TRBJ1-6	TGCGCCAGCAGTTTGACAGGGGGCAATTCACTCCTCCACTTT	CASSLTGGNSLLHF
.	TRBV4-1	.	TRBJ1-2	TGCGCCAGCAGCCAAGAGGACACCGCTAACTATGGCTACACCTTC	CASSQEDTANYGYTF
.	TRBV13	.	TRBJ2-7	TGTGCCAGCAGCCAAGGTTTCGGGGGAACCTACGAGCAGTACTTC	CASSQGFGGTYEQYF
.	TRBV7-9	.	TRBJ1-1	TGTGCCAGCAGCTCACCTGGGGGGGGACCAACGAACACTGAAGCTTTCTTT	CASSSPGGGPTNTEAFF
TRBD1	TRBV27	.	TRBJ2-5	TGTGCCAGCAGTTTATTCGGACAGGGCTCCCCCCAAGAGACCCAGTACTTC	CASSLFGQGSPQETQYF
TRBD1	TRBV2	once	TRBJ2-7	TGTGCCAGCAGTAGACAGGGATACGAGCAGTACTTC	CASSRQGYEQYF
TRBD1	TRBV14	.	TRBJ1-1	TGTACCAGCACCCCAGGGGGAACTGAAGCTTTCTTT	CTSTPGGTEAFF
TRBD2	TRBV15	.	TRBJ2-7	TGTGCCACCAGCACCGGGGGGGCCTACGAGCAGTACTTC	CATSTGGAYEQYF
TRBD1	TRBV6-5	.	TRBJ1-1	TGTGCCAGCGCCGACAGGGCCACTGAAGCTTTCTTT	CASADRATEAFF
.	TRBV7-6	.	TRBJ1-1	TGTGCCAGCAGCTTGGGCCCCGGACAGTCCCATTTGAACACTGAAGCTTTCTTT	CASSLGPGQSHLNTEAFF
TRBD1	TRBV6-1	.	TRBJ2-5	TGTGCCAGTTTCCACAGGGGATCCTCAGAGACCCAGTACTTC	CASFHRGSSETQYF
.	TRBV5-6	.	TRBJ2-2	TGTGCCAGCACCACGGACAGTTACACCGGGGAGCTGTTTTTT	CASTTDSYTGELFF
TRBD1	TRBV11-2	.	TRBJ2-7	TGTGCCAGCAGCTTGGCAGGGGGAAACGAGCAGTACTTC	CASSLAGGNEQYF
TRBD2	TRBV6-5	.	TRBJ2-7	TGTGCCAGCGAGGATAGCGGGGCCTACGAGCAGTACTTC	CASEDSGAYEQYF
.	TRBV6-6	.	TRBJ2-3	TGTGCCAGCACGACACACACAGATACGCAGTATTTT	CASTTHTDTQYF
.	TRBV10-3	.	TRBJ2-2	TGTGCCATCAGCCCCCCGTTAGTCAGGGTGAACACCGGGGAGCTGTTTTTT	CAISPPLVRVNTGELFF